This T cell receptor beta chain emerged from a study of response to subunit inactivated influenza vaccine. This CDR3 spans 17 amino acids. CDR1 MGHRA and CDR2 YSYEKL come from the germline V gene. Trimming took off 0 bases at V and 0 bases at J, with 13 bases between the two ends. A single record per CDR3 protein comes from TCRdb applying MiXCR to the RT-PCR reads. The data contain about 300,000 distinct CDR3 sequences, roughly a fifth of them singletons. The sample consisted of PBMCs from blood, taken less than 22 months after vaccination. This sequence joins TRBV4-1 and TRBJ2-3, with D hard to call. The receptor was derived from a man aged 50-75 years who received an inactivated influenza vaccine. CDR3 bases: TGCGCCAGCAGCCAAGATTTGGACCGGAGAAGCACAGATACGCAGTATTTT. This codes for CASSQDLDRRSTDTQYF.